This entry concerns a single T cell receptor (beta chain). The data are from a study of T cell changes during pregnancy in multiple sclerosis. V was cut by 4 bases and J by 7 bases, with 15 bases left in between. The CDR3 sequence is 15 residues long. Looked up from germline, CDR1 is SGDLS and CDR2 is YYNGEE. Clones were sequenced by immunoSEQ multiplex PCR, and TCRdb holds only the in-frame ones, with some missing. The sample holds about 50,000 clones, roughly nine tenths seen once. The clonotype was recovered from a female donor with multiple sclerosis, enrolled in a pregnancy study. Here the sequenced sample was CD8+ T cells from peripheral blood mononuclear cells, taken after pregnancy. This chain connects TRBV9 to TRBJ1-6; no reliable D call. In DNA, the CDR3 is TGTGCCAGCAGCCTCGCGGGAGGAAGGAATTCACCCCTCCACTTT. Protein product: CASSLAGGRNSPLHF.